The clone carrying this T cell receptor (beta chain) was recorded at least ten times. Its matching antigen is unknown. The source of the sample is a study of spatial heterogeneity in lung cancer. As for the study in general: For the average unique TCR and UMI combination, more than 8.5 occurrences appeared in raw reads.

Time point here: sample taken at primary tumor resection. Whole RNA from tumor, nontumor lung or frozen PBMC was sequenced unsorted. Samples were donated by 72 untreated early-stage non-small cell lung cancer patients. Every cDNA TCR molecule received its own unique molecular identifier. Each CDR3 protein is one row after TCRdb ran MiXCR on the 5' RACE reads. The sample has approximately 92,000 distinct CDR3 sequences, over 9.5% seen once. The study's findings and limits: Follow-up blood showed ubiquitous expanded tumor TCRs less than blood at resection did.

This TCR was recovered from a male donor with early-stage non-small cell lung cancer. Sequencing used PBMCs, obtained at surgery.

CDR3 in DNA: TGTGCCACCACGGACAAGAGCTCCTACAATGAGCAGTTCTTC. Its protein is CATTDKSSYNEQFF. V gene TRBV6-2 or TRBV6-3 combines with J gene TRBJ2-1, with a weak D call TRBD1 (5 bases). There are 14 residues in the CDR3. Trimming took 10 bases from V and 0 from J, leaving 13 bases between them. Germline lookup yields CDR1 MNHEY and CDR2 SVGEGT.